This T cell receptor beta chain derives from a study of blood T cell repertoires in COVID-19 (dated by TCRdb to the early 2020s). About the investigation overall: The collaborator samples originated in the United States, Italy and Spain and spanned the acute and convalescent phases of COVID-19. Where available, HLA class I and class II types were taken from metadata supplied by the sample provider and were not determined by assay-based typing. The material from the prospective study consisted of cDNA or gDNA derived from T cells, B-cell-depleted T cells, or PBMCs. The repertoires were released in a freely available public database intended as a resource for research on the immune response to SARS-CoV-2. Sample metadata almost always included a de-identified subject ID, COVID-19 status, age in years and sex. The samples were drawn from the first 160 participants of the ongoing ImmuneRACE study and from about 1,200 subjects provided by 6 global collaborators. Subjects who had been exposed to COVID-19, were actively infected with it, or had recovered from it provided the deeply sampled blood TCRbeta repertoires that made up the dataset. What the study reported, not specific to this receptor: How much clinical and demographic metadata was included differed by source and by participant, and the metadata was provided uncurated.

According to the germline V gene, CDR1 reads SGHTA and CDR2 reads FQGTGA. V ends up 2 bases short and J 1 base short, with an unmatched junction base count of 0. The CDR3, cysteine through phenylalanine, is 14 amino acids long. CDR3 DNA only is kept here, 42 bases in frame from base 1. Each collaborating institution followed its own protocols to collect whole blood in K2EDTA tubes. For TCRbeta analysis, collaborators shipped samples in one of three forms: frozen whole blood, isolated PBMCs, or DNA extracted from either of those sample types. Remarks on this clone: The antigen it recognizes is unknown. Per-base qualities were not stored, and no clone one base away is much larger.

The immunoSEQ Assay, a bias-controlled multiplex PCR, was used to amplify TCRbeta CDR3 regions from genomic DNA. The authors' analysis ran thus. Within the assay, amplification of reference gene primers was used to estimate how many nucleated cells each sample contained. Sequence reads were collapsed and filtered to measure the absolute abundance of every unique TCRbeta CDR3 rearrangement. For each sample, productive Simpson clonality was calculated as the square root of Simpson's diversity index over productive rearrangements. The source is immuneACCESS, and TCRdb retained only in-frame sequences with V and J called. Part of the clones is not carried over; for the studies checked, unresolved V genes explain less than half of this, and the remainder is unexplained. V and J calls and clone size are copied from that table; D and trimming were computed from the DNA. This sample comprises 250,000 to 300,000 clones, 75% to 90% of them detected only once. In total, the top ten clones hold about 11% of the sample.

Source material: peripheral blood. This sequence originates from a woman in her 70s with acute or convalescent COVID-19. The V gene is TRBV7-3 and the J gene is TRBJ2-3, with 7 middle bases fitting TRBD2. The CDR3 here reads CASSLRGGTDTQYF. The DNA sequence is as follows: TGTGCCAGCAGCTTACGGGGGGGCACAGATACGCAGTATTTT.